Here is one T cell receptor beta chain with its context. The clone's antigen remains unknown. No much larger clonotype is one base removed from it; base qualities were not supplied. To sequence the TCRbeta CDR3 region, genomic DNA was isolated from the sorted cells. The immunoSEQ Assay was used for sequencing of TCRbeta CDR3 regions. Here the immuneACCESS table is served through TCRdb, limited to in-frame sequences with V and J called. Missing clones are a known gap in these copies; in checked studies unresolved V genes cover under half, and the rest lacks a known reason. This sample is represented by 75,000 to 95,000 clones; over 75% of them were singletons. The ten largest clones take up 2% to 2.5% of the sample. The trial excluded patients who had a history of autoimmune disease or were on systemic immunosuppression. Peripheral blood for TCR sequencing was collected from all dose cohorts at baseline, on cycle 4 day 1, and on cycle 7 day 1. The samples were drawn from a first-in-human, open-label, multicenter phase I dose-escalation trial of ivuxolimab. Adults with locally advanced or metastatic melanoma, renal cell carcinoma, hepatocellular carcinoma or head and neck squamous cell carcinoma were enrolled in the trial. Before TCR sequencing, CD4+ T cells and CD8+ T cells from peripheral blood were sorted into separate populations.

The sample comes from a study of OX40 agonist ivuxolimab in advanced cancers. For the wider study: The costimulatory receptor OX40 (CD134) was targeted by ivuxolimab, a fully human IgG2 agonistic monoclonal antibody. The paper covers the monotherapy dose-escalation part of the phase I ivuxolimab trial, which included N of about 50 patients. Prior anti-PD-1, anti-PD-L1 or anti-CTLA-4 therapy was permitted, and about 40% of dose-escalation patients had received checkpoint inhibitors. Of the approximately 50 patients in dose escalation, around 19 had hepatocellular carcinoma, some 15 had melanoma, 9 had renal cell carcinoma and 9 had head and neck cancer. Partial responses occurred in three dose-escalation patients, of whom one had hepatocellular carcinoma and two had cutaneous melanoma. Intravenous ivuxolimab was administered to patients every 2 weeks at six dose levels: 0.01, 0.1, 0.3, 1.5, 3 and 10 mg/kg. The purpose of peripheral TCRbeta sequencing was to test whether ivuxolimab changed TCR sequence diversity and led to clonal T-cell expansion. The dose-escalation cohort was almost 85% male with a mean age of approximately 60 years, ranging from roughly 23 to 80.

The CDR3 sequence holds 13 residues, the cysteine and phenylalanine included. Only the CDR3 DNA stays, 39 bases, in frame from base 1. Looking up the germline V gene (reference sequence) yields CDR1 SGHNT and CDR2 YYREEE. A distance of 8 bases separates the germline ends of V and J, which lose 1 base and 7 bases respectively. Study-level results and caveats: Partial responders in the 0.1-3.0 mg/kg groups had among the lowest normalized peripheral clonal expansion, especially among CD8+ T cells. Low levels of normalized T-cell clonal expansion were also seen in some patients who did not respond. The antigen specificity of the peripheral T cells that underwent clonal expansion was not determined. After ivuxolimab, CD8+ T cells had more expanded clones than CD4+ T cells on average. At doses of 0.1 to 3.0 mg/kg, clonal expansion of both CD4+ and CD8+ T cells in blood was seen between baseline and week 6.

The chain links TRBV5-4 with TRBJ2-2; a confident D gene designation cannot be given. This sequence originates from an adult with an advanced solid tumor such as melanoma, head and neck, liver or kidney cancer. The source was CD4+ or CD8+ T cells sorted from blood, collected in a trial of the OX40 agonist ivuxolimab. Read as DNA, the sequence is TGTGCCAGCAGCTTGCAAGGTATCGGGGAGCTGTTTTTT. Translated, it reads CASSLQGIGELFF.